This T cell receptor beta chain was identified in a study of T-cell reconstitution after alpha-beta-depleted transplantation in children. During its preparation, the TCRbeta library received unique molecular identifiers. MiXCR was run by TCRdb on the PCR reads, yielding one entry per CDR3 protein. The sample has fewer than 150,000 distinct CDR3 sequences, more than 9.5% seen once. V was clipped by 1 base and J by 8 bases, with 3 bases between them. The CDR3 length is 11 residues. The V gene's germline CDR1 is KGHSH and CDR2 LQKENI. Findings and caveats of the study: It was surviving recipient T cells and thymic progenitors that gave some patients high TCRbeta diversity at day 60.

In the case of this clonotype: Its matching antigen is unknown.

The V gene is TRBV18, the J gene TRBJ2-1; D gene uncertain. The sequencing here drew on PBMCs, mostly from graft donor cells, taken 180 days after TCRalphabeta/CD19-depleted stem cell transplant. This clonotype was obtained from a girl in the first two years of life who had a stem cell transplant for combined immunodeficiency, so the T cells may come from the graft donor. Here the CDR3 reads CASSPRDEQFF. The CDR3, as DNA: TGTGCCAGCTCACCACGGGATGAGCAGTTCTTC.